This T cell receptor beta chain was identified in a study of early T cells in non-severe SARS-CoV-2 infection. Overall study: Whole-blood bulk RNA, unsorted, was sequenced, and chains were unpaired. Whole-study results and caveats: CD4 and private specificities were missed by VDJdb matching, which favored anti-spike CD8 responses.

Germline CDR1 reads SGHAT; CDR2 reads FQNNGV. V shed 5 bases and J shed 5 bases, with 12 bases lying between them. This CDR3 is 13 amino acids long. This clonotype ranks as medium-sized. Its antigen is not known. Individual cDNA molecules each received unique molecular identifiers attached to them. MiXCR, run by TCRdb on the 5' RACE reads, gives a single entry per CDR3 protein. The sample lists 70,000 or so distinct CDR3 sequences, approximately 11% occurring once. The chain combines TRBV11-2 with TRBJ2-5; D unclear. The clonotype originates from an adult who was a healthcare worker with PCR-confirmed SARS-CoV-2 infection or an uninfected control (not recorded which). Sequenced input: whole blood. The DNA for the CDR3 is TGTGCCAGCAGCGGCCCGAGATCGGAGACCCAGTACTTC. Translation: CASSGPRSETQYF.